This TCR beta chain is drawn from a study of identical twins. CDR1 and CDR2 (germline): DFQATT, SNEGSKA (reference sequence). The CDR3 has 14 amino acids. In its sample, this clonotype was seen a few times. TCRdb re-called the 5' RACE reads with MiXCR, one entry per CDR3 protein. The data hold roughly 750,000 distinct CDR3 sequences, with 21% observed a single time. Another study also made use of these data, one on T cells expressing NK-cell markers.

The clonotype comes from a woman under 30 in good health. The J gene is TRBJ2-5, the V gene TRBV20-1; 8 nucleotides agree with TRBD2. The material sequenced was PBMCs. The DNA of the CDR3 is TGCGGGGGGGGGCGAGCGGGAGTGGCGGAGACCCAGTACTTC. This translates into CGGGRAGVAETQYF.